A single TCR beta chain is shown here with its context. These data are taken from a study of identical twins. V lost 0 bases to trimming and J lost 11 bases; unmatched junction nucleotides: 12. The CDR3 runs to 16 residues. Germline-derived CDR1 and CDR2 are DFQATT and SNEGSKA (reference sequence). A universal primer site was added by template switching, and unique molecular identifiers were carried by the cDNA. TCRdb re-called the 5' RACE reads through MiXCR, storing one row per CDR3 protein. The sample comprises 1.5 million to 2 million distinct CDR3 sequences, more than 30% of which are singletons, and approximately 0.25% rests with the top ten.

This clonotype was obtained from a newborn girl in good health. The sample comprised cord blood. This chain joins TRBV20-1 and TRBJ2-5, with 13 bases that match TRBD2. CDR3 residues: CSARDQLAGGLGEQYF. Here the CDR3 DNA reads TGCAGTGCTAGAGATCAACTAGCGGGGGGGCTAGGTGAGCAGTACTTC.